This T cell receptor beta chain stems from a study of OX40 agonist ivuxolimab in advanced cancers. The V and J ends lost 2 bases and 5 bases, in that order; junction bases with no gene match: 6. Germline CDR1 reads SGDLS; CDR2 reads YYNGEE. CDR3 length equals 14 residues. Method: immunoSEQ multiplex PCR; TCRdb's copy keeps in-frame clones and lacks some. The table shows roughly 47,000 clones, with approximately 88% occurring only once. The genes are TRBV9 and TRBJ1-2; 7 bases are shared with TRBD1. Specimen: CD4+ or CD8+ T cells sorted from blood, collected in a trial of the OX40 agonist ivuxolimab. The clonotype comes from an adult with an advanced solid tumor such as melanoma, head and neck, liver or kidney cancer. CDR3 region: CASSVGQPPYGYTF. The CDR3 DNA is TGTGCCAGCAGCGTGGGACAGCCTCCTTATGGCTACACCTTC.